This paragraph reports one TCR beta chain. The antigen this receptor binds is unknown. The record has no base qualities; no much larger clone is one base away. This sample was taken from a study of resident and recirculating memory T cells in vitiligo (dated by TCRdb to the late 2010s). Some background on the complete study: For TCR beta sequencing, each of a few stable vitiligo patients provided PBMCs along with epidermis taken by shave biopsy from two lesional and two nonlesional sites. Right before genomic DNA was extracted using the Qiagen DNeasy Blood & Tissue Kit, the samples were homogenized with no cell sorting step. The human TCR beta sequencing was designed to test whether specific clones found in lesional vitiligo skin differed from the clones found in nonlesional skin and in blood. Points the paper makes about the study in general: No single dominant TCR clone was found, and clonality differed from one vitiligo lesion to another. TCR sequences were not found to be conserved across biopsy sites or patients, suggesting that different lesions are infiltrated by different T cell clones, a pattern described as private specificity. Overlap and correlation analysis showed no significant repertoire overlap between biopsies except for each lesion with itself, even within a single patient. Mechanistic studies in the future are needed to assess how much the detected T cell clones and the human Trm pools versus Tcm pools each contribute.

Vitiligo counted as stable when lesions had not changed during the previous 6 months. Stable patients also had to lack confetti depigmentation, a clinical sign of active vitiligo. Patients who had been treated within the previous three months were excluded. PBMCs were isolated from heparinized blood by Ficoll density gradient centrifugation and then flash-frozen. TCR beta chains were amplified from genomic DNA with the immunoSEQ hsTCRB kit. Sequencing of TCR beta libraries was performed on an Illumina MiSeq instrument by the immunoSEQ service. As for the original processing: Analysis of the repertoire data was performed with the immunoSEQ Analyzer. TCRdb's version of the immuneACCESS table is confined to in-frame rearrangements and falls short of the full clone set. An unresolved V gene accounts for under half of the shortfall where checked; the remainder is of unknown origin. From that table come the V and J calls and clone size; the DNA was used to work out D and trimming. The sample data list tens of thousands of clones, and 90% to 95% of these were observed just once. Of the sample, approximately 4.8% is held by the ten largest clones.

The TCR originated in a male donor with vitiligo. The sequenced sample was blood.

The CDR3 corresponds to CASRLRASGVKDKNIQYF. The nucleotide sequence reads TGTGCAAGTCGCTTAAGGGCTAGCGGCGTTAAAGACAAAAACATTCAGTACTTC. The chain joins TRBV12-2 to TRBJ2-4; the tabulated D call, TRBD2, remains unverified against the DNA. TRBV12-2 is designated a pseudogene. From its cysteine to its phenylalanine, the CDR3 spans 18 amino acids. This entry keeps only the CDR3 DNA: 54 bases, framed from base 1.